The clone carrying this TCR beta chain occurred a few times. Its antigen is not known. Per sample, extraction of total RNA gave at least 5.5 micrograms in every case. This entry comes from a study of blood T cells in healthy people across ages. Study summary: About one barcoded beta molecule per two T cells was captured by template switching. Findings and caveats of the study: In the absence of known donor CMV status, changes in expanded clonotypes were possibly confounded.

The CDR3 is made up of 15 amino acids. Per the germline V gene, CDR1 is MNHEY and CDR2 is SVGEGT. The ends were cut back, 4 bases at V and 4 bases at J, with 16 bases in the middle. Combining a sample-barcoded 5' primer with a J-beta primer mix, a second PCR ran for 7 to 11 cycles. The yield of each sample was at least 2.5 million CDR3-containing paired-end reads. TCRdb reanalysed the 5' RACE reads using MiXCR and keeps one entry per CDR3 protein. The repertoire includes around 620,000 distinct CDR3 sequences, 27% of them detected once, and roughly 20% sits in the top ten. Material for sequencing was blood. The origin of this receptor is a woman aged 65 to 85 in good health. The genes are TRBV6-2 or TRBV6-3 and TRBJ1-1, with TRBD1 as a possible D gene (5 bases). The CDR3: CASSWRIWGSTEAFF. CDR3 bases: TGTGCCAGCAGTTGGCGGATTTGGGGGAGCACTGAAGCTTTCTTT.